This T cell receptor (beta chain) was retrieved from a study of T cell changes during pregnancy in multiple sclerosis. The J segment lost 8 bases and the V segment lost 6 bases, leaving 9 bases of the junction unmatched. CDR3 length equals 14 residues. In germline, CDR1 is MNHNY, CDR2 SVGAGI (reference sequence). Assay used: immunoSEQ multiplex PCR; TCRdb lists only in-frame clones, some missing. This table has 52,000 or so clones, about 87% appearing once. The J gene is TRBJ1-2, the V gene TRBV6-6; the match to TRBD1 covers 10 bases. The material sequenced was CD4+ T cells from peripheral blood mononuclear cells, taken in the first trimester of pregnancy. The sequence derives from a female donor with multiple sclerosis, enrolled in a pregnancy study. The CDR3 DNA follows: TGTGCCAGCAGGTACATCCGGGACAGGGGCGGCTACACCTTC. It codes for CASRYIRDRGGYTF.